Described below is a single T cell receptor beta chain sequence and its context. The sample comes from a study of blood T cell repertoires in COVID-19. In the study overall: Material from acute and convalescent COVID-19 was sourced from the United States, Italy and Spain. T cells, B-cell-depleted T cells, or PBMCs provided the cDNA or gDNA that served as material.

Germline loops: CDR1 KGHSH, CDR2 LQKENI. V was trimmed by 4 bases and J by 9 bases, leaving 13 bases between them. This CDR3 spans 14 amino acids. Enrollment of patients from Seattle took place during active infection, with longitudinal follow-up. Here immunoSEQ multiplex PCR was the method, and the copy in TCRdb shows in-frame clones only, minus some. The sample contains about 420,000 clones, approximately 90% of which appear only once. Sequences were obtained from peripheral blood. V gene TRBV18 combines with J gene TRBJ1-6, with a possible D match to TRBD1 (5 bases). The receptor was isolated from a man between 18 and 29 years old with COVID-19, enrolled during active disease. The CDR3 protein is CASSQGTGGSPLHF. As DNA, the CDR3 is TGTGCCAGCTCACAGGGGACGGGAGGTTCACCCCTCCACTTT.